This passage covers 5 T cell receptor beta chains from one sample sequenced in a study of cytomegalovirus exposure and HLA in healthy donors. Researchers ran the PCR with 60 Vbeta and 13 Jbeta primers. Here immunoSEQ multiplex PCR was the method, and the copy in TCRdb shows in-frame clones only, minus some. This table has about 120,000 clones, about 78% appearing once. Sequenced material: PBMCs. The receptors come from a man under 40 in good health and CMV-seronegative.

The gene calls are TRBV5-1 and TRBJ1-1; D is perhaps TRBD1 (5 bases). The CDR3 spans 13 residues. In germline, CDR1 is SGHRS, CDR2 YFSETQ. V dropped 6 bases and J dropped 10 bases, with 19 bases sitting between them. Here the CDR3 DNA reads TGCGCCAGCACCCTCTCGGGGGATTCTCGAGCTTTCTTT. Translation: CASTLSGDSRAFF.

Comments on this clone: A junction boundary mismatches the germline segment, possibly from a read error. The CDR3 protein is CASSLDQSTDTQYF. The DNA of the CDR3 is TGTGCTAGCAGCTTAGACCAGAGCACAGATACGCAGTATTTT. This chain links TRBV7-7 with TRBJ2-3; D not certain. Germline V lookup: CDR1 SSHAT, CDR2 FNYEAQ (reference sequence). This CDR3 spans 14 amino acids.

This chain joins TRBV7-9 and TRBJ1-2, with a weak D call TRBD1 (5 bases). The CDR3 extends over 14 amino acids. Germline V lookup: CDR1 SEHNR, CDR2 FQNEAQ (reference sequence). V lost 6 bases and J lost 5, with 16 bases in between. The CDR3 reads CASSSSGTPYGYTF. The DNA of the CDR3 is TGTGCCAGCAGTTCCAGCGGGACGCCTTATGGCTACACCTTC.

This clone was detected once. The chain uses TRBV4-2 and TRBJ2-3; 10 bases match TRBD2. This CDR3 spans 17 amino acids. Germline assignment: CDR1 LGHNA and CDR2 YNFKEQ. V lost 3 bases and J lost 0; bases outside the gene matches: 6. CDR3 sequence: CASSQSLAGASTDTQYF. The CDR3 nucleotides read TGTGCCAGCAGCCAGAGTCTAGCGGGGGCTAGCACAGATACGCAGTATTTT.

The chain links TRBV4-1 to TRBJ1-2, with 12 nucleotides matching TRBD1. CDR3 length: 14 residues. Germline values: CDR1 MGHRA, CDR2 YSYEKL. V was pared by 5 bases and J by 8 bases, with 6 bases of the junction left unmatched. The CDR3 loop is CASSAGTGGGGYTF. The CDR3, as DNA: TGCGCCAGCAGCGCCGGGACAGGGGGCGGGGGCTACACCTTC.